Following are 21 T cell receptor beta chains from one sample sequenced in a study of spatial heterogeneity in lung cancer. Time point described: blood at routine non-recurrence follow-up after resection. TCRdb recomputed calls from the 5' RACE reads with MiXCR, one row per CDR3 protein. The sample shows about 19,000 distinct CDR3 sequences, roughly 10% of them seen only once. The starting material was PBMCs, obtained at follow-up. Receptor source: a female donor with early-stage non-small cell lung cancer.

The CDR3 here is CSVEDKGQGAGEQYF. For the CDR3, the DNA is TGCAGCGTTGAAGATAAAGGACAGGGGGCGGGTGAGCAGTACTTC. V usage is TRBV29-1 and J usage is TRBJ2-7; 11 bases map to TRBD1. The CDR3 sequence is 15 residues long. V dropped 0 bases and J dropped 7; count of bases not matched to a gene: 8. CDR1 SQVTM and CDR2 ANQGSEA come from the germline V gene.

This clonotype was seen many times. The rearrangement joins TRBV5-4 to TRBJ2-1; 11 bases fit TRBD2. J lost 6 bases, V lost 0 bases, and 5 bases had no gene match. Germline V gives CDR1 SGHNT, CDR2 YYREEE (reference sequence). The CDR3 contains 16 residues. In DNA, the CDR3 is TGTGCCAGCAGCTTGGCGATTAGCGGGGGGGGCAATGAGCAGTTCTTC. Its protein is CASSLAISGGGNEQFF.

Many counts were recorded for this clonotype. This chain connects TRBV13 to TRBJ2-6; no reliable D call. The CDR3 is 15 residues long. The germline V gene encodes CDR1 PRHDT and CDR2 FYEKMQ (reference sequence). V was cut by 5 bases and J by 0 bases, with 8 bases left in between. The CDR3 here is CASSVTVSGANVLTF. The CDR3 DNA reads as TGTGCCAGCAGCGTTACGGTCTCTGGGGCCAACGTCCTGACTTTC.

This chain links TRBV30 with TRBJ2-1; 8 bases line up with TRBD2. The CDR3 covers 14 residues. J gave up 7 bases and V 2 bases, and 7 bases lay outside the gene matches. Germline values: CDR1 GTSNPN, CDR2 SVGIG (reference sequence). DNA for the CDR3: TGTGCCTGGAGTTTCAGCGGGGGACTGAATGAGCAGTTCTTC. Translating gives CAWSFSGGLNEQFF.

The J gene is TRBJ2-1, the V gene TRBV7-8; D is unresolved. Per germline, CDR1 SGHVS and CDR2 FQNEAQ. CDR3 size: 14 residues. Trimming shortened V by 7 bases and J by 6 bases, and 16 bases separated the two germline ends. The CDR3 is CASIPDRNFNEQFF. As DNA, the CDR3 is TGTGCCAGCATTCCAGACCGCAACTTCAATGAGCAGTTCTTC.

This clonotype occurred a few times. The chain couples TRBV19 to TRBJ2-6, with TRBD1 matching over 11 bases. Looked up from germline, CDR1 is LNHDA and CDR2 is SQIVND (reference sequence). The CDR3 runs 19 residues. With V trimmed by 5 bases and J by 2 bases, 11 bases remained unmatched. CDR3 loop: CASSRYVGQGETGANVLTF. The CDR3 DNA reads as TGTGCCAGTAGTCGCTACGTGGGACAGGGGGAAACTGGGGCCAACGTCCTGACTTTC.

The CDR3 bases are TGTGCCAGCAGAGCCCGGACAGGGAACGTCGGCGGGGAGCTGTTTTTT. Translated: CASRARTGNVGGELFF. J is TRBJ2-2 and V is TRBV6-1; TRBD1 agrees at 8 bases. Germline trimming cut 6 bases from V and 7 bases from J; bases unmatched to any gene: 13. The germline V gene encodes CDR1 MNHNS and CDR2 SASEGT. This CDR3 has 16 amino acids.

The sample holds many counts of this clonotype. The chain joins TRBV6-5 to TRBJ2-1; 11 bases are shared with TRBD2. The trim removed 7 bases at V and 2 bases at J, leaving 16 bases unmatched. This CDR3 region has 19 residues. From germline, CDR1 is MNHEY and CDR2 SVGAGI. In DNA form, the CDR3 reads TGTGCCAGCACTTCCGGGGCTAGCGGGAGGAGAAAGACCTACAATGAGCAGTTCTTC. This codes for CASTSGASGRRKTYNEQFF.

This clonotype was recorded many times. The rearrangement links TRBV18 to TRBJ1-1, with TRBD1 as a possible D gene (6 bases). V shed 5 bases and J shed 0 bases, with 16 bases lying between them. Germline CDR1 reads KGHSH; CDR2 reads LQKENI. The CDR3 consists of 16 residues. Here the CDR3 DNA reads TGTGCCAGCTCAGCACAGGGTGGGGAGATGAACACTGAAGCTTTCTTT. It is translated as CASSAQGGEMNTEAFF.

Only a few counts were recorded for this clonotype. This chain joins TRBV11-2 and TRBJ2-7; no reliable D call. The CDR3 has 14 residues. Germline CDR1 reads SGHAT; CDR2 reads FQNNGV. V dropped 5 bases and J dropped 4 bases, with 15 bases sitting between them. CDR3 sequence: CASSAWWGWYEQYF. The CDR3 nucleotides read TGTGCCAGCAGCGCGTGGTGGGGTTGGTACGAGCAGTACTTC.

The J gene is TRBJ2-2, the V gene TRBV7-2; no firm D call. From germline, CDR1 is SGHTA and CDR2 FQGNSA. The CDR3 covers 16 residues. The germline V and J ends were trimmed by 2 bases and 0 bases, with 10 bases remaining between them. CDR3 sequence (DNA): TGTGCCAGCAGCTTATTCAGCTCCCCGAACACCGGGGAGCTGTTTTTT. Its translation: CASSLFSSPNTGELFF.

Ten or more counts support this clonotype. For the CDR3, the DNA is TGTGCCAGCGGGGGGGCAACAGATACGCAGTATTTT. As protein: CASGGATDTQYF. The chain joins TRBV6-2 or TRBV6-3 to TRBJ2-3; D is possibly TRBD2 (7 bases). The CDR3 totals 12 residues. CDR1 and CDR2 from the germline V gene are MNHEY and SVGEGT. Trimming removed 8 bases from V and 3 bases from J, with 9 bases in between.

This clonotype was picked up many times. The chain recombines TRBV28 with TRBJ1-1; D is unresolved. The CDR3 consists of 14 residues. Trimming cost V 3 bases and J 5 bases, with 13 bases left between them. CDR1 is MDHEN and CDR2 is SYDVKM in the germline V gene. CDR3 in DNA: TGTGCCAGCAGTTTGGTGTCCTCTCGAACTGAAGCTTTCTTT. It yields the protein CASSLVSSRTEAFF.

In its sample, this clonotype was seen many times. V usage is TRBV5-1 and J usage is TRBJ2-1, with D possibly TRBD1 on 6 matching bases. Trimming removed 5 bases at V and 5 bases at J, with 14 bases between. The CDR3 contains 14 residues. The germline gives CDR1 SGHRS, CDR2 YFSETQ. The CDR3 protein is CASRVQGFDNEQFF. CDR3 sequence (DNA): TGCGCCAGCAGGGTTCAGGGGTTTGACAATGAGCAGTTCTTC.

The sample holds many counts of this clonotype. The chain couples TRBV3-1 to TRBJ2-7; D may be TRBD1 (6 bases). The V gene lost 1 base and the J gene lost 5 bases, with 9 bases spanning the gap. Germline CDR1 LGHDT, CDR2 YNNKEL (reference sequence). This CDR3 has 13 residues. CDR3 DNA sequence: TGTGCCAGCAGCCAAGGGGGGCTGGACGAGCAGTACTTC. As protein: CASSQGGLDEQYF.

This clonotype was detected many times. The V and J genes are TRBV12-3 or TRBV12-4 and TRBJ2-1; D gene uncertain. The CDR3 is made up of 15 amino acids. V gave up 3 bases and J gave up 12 bases, with 21 bases separating them. CDR3 in amino acids: CASSFGGLESQRQFF. The CDR3 region has the DNA TGTGCCAGCAGTTTTGGTGGGCTAGAATCCCAGAGGCAGTTCTTC.

There are a few counts of this clonotype. The gene calls are TRBV6-6 and TRBJ2-5; 11 bases match TRBD2. The V gene end was trimmed by 9 bases and the J gene end by 5 bases; junction bases not matched to a gene: 5. Germline V gives CDR1 MNHNY, CDR2 SVGAGI (reference sequence). This CDR3 contains 13 residues. In DNA form, the CDR3 reads TGTGCCAGTAGCGGGAGGGCCGAGGAGACCCAGTACTTC. Translating gives CASSGRAEETQYF.

This clonotype was seen more than once but under ten times. This rearrangement joins TRBV7-9 to TRBJ2-7, with D maybe TRBD2 (6 bases). The CDR3 extends over 16 amino acids. Trimming removed 5 bases from V and 1 base from J, with 18 bases in between. Germline assignment: CDR1 SEHNR and CDR2 FQNEAQ (reference sequence). The CDR3 region has the DNA TGTGCCAGCAGCCTCCCTTGGGGGGAGACTTCCTACGAGCAGTACTTC. This translates into CASSLPWGETSYEQYF.

This clonotype appeared many times. The V and J genes are TRBV20-1 and TRBJ2-7, with D possibly TRBD1 on 6 matching bases. V gave up 0 bases and J gave up 7 bases, with 19 bases separating them. Germline V gene lookup returns CDR1 DFQATT and CDR2 SNEGSKA (reference sequence). This CDR3 is built from 15 residues. The CDR3 DNA reads TGCAGTGCTAGAGAAGTCGGGACACGTTTGAGGGAGCAGTACTTC. This sequence encodes CSAREVGTRLREQYF.

This clonotype was seen repeatedly, ten times or more. V and J are TRBV19 and TRBJ2-1, with TRBD2 identical over 9 bases. Germline CDR1 reads LNHDA; CDR2 reads SQIVND (reference sequence). The CDR3 contains 16 residues. The V gene end was trimmed by 9 bases and the J gene end by 7 bases; junction bases not matched to a gene: 16. CDR3 sequence reads: CARAPWREGPWNEQFF. The CDR3 nucleotides are TGTGCCAGAGCCCCTTGGCGGGAGGGCCCGTGGAATGAGCAGTTCTTC.

This clonotype was observed many times. The chain joins TRBV30 to TRBJ1-2; weak D call: TRBD1 (6 bases). V lost 4 bases and J 8 bases, leaving 14 bases between the germline ends. Germline V lookup: CDR1 GTSNPN, CDR2 SVGIG (reference sequence). There are 12 residues in the CDR3. CDR3 sequence (DNA): TGTGCCTGGAAAGGGGGGATGGTCGGCTACACCTTC. It codes for CAWKGGMVGYTF.